Each of the 19 T cell receptor beta chains below was sequenced from the same sample in a study of vaccination and CD4 T cells after COVID-19. Stated treatment: roughly ten-day PBMC culture with coronavirus spike peptide pools or control peptides (ViraFEST assay). The Oncomine TCR Beta short-read assay was what sequenced the DNA obtained from cultured CD4+ T cells. TCRdb recomputed calls from the PCR reads with MiXCR, one row per CDR3 protein. The data show 14,000 to 15,000 distinct CDR3 sequences, with around 48% seen just once and more than 13% held by the top ten. Which antigens these TCRs recognize remains unknown. The specimen sequenced was CD4+ T cells from blood, cultured in vitro. The receptors here all came from a human donor who had recovered from COVID-19.

J is TRBJ2-7 and V is TRBV19; 10 nucleotides agree with TRBD2. Germline V lookup: CDR1 LNHDA, CDR2 SQIVND (reference sequence). The CDR3 is 15 amino acids. Trimming at V came to 9 bases and at J to 7 bases, leaving 15 bases not matched to a gene. The CDR3 spells CASRTLAGVSGEQYF. The CDR3, as DNA: TGTGCCAGCCGAACCCTAGCGGGAGTTTCCGGGGAGCAGTACTTC. Supplemented by reference TRBV19 and TRBJ2-7, the full variable domain reads DGGITQSPKYLFRKEGQNVTLSCEQNLNHDAMYWYRQDPGQGLRLIYYSQIVNDFQKGDIAEGYSVSREKKESFPLTVTSAQKNPTAFYLCASRTLAGVSGEQYFGPGTRLTVT.

The rearrangement uses TRBV9 and TRBJ2-5; D perhaps matches TRBD1 (6 bases). V shed 4 bases and J shed 4 bases, with 17 bases lying between them. This CDR3 has 15 amino acids. Germline CDR1 and CDR2: SGDLS and YYNGEE. This CDR3 is CASSLGAGVRETQYF. CDR3 DNA sequence: TGTGCCAGCAGCCTGGGGGCAGGGGTACGAGAGACCCAGTACTTC.

The V and J genes are TRBV7-2 and TRBJ2-2; maybe TRBD1 (6 bases). Trimming stripped 5 bases from V and 1 base from J, with 8 bases between. Germline V gene data show CDR1 as SGHTA and CDR2 as FQGNSA. The CDR3 spans 14 residues. The CDR3 coding sequence is TGTGCCAGCAGCCGACAGGTGAACACCGGGGAGCTGTTTTTT. This gives the protein CASSRQVNTGELFF.

The chain carries TRBV6-5 and TRBJ2-2, with D uncertain. CDR3 length equals 13 residues. Germline V CDR1 and CDR2: MNHEY, SVGAGI. The V end was cut by 0 bases, the J end by 6 bases, with 5 bases between. The chain's CDR3 is CASSYSFSGELFF. CDR3 DNA sequence: TGTGCCAGCAGTTACTCGTTTTCCGGGGAGCTGTTTTTT.

This chain connects TRBV7-9 to TRBJ2-5, with a tentative D call TRBD2 (6 bases). Between the trimmed V and J ends, which lost 1 base and 5 bases, there was a span of 11 bases. Germline V CDR1 and CDR2: SEHNR, FQNEAQ (reference sequence). This CDR3 spans 14 amino acids. DNA for the CDR3: TGTGCCAGCAGCTTAGGGGGGGTCGGGGAGACCCAGTACTTC. Its translation: CASSLGGVGETQYF.

V gene TRBV2 combines with J gene TRBJ1-2; 8 positions agree with TRBD1. Germline V gene sequence: CDR1 SNHLY, CDR2 FYNNEI. Losses at the gene ends were 6 bases for V and 2 bases for J; bases not matched to a gene: 5. The CDR3 contains 14 residues. CDR3 amino acids: CASREDRDNYGYTF. CDR3 in DNA: TGTGCCAGCAGGGAGGACAGGGACAACTATGGCTACACCTTC.

The chain recombines TRBV5-5 with TRBJ2-3, with a tentative D call TRBD2 (5 bases). CDR1 SGHKS and CDR2 YYEKEE come from the germline V gene (reference sequence). The CDR3 is 16 amino acids. Trimming removed 3 bases at V and 1 base at J, with 15 bases between. CDR3 DNA sequence: TGTGCCAGCAGCTGGACCGGGATTCCCCGCACAGATACGCAGTATTTT. Residues: CASSWTGIPRTDTQYF.

The chain carries TRBV6-1 and TRBJ1-1; perhaps TRBD1 as D (6 bases). This CDR3 has 13 residues. Germline-derived CDR1 and CDR2 are MNHNS and SASEGT. Trimming pared 10 bases from V and 7 bases from J, leaving 19 bases between. The CDR3 here is CATRKGGGLEAFF. DNA for the CDR3: TGTGCCACCCGGAAGGGGGGCGGTCTTGAAGCTTTCTTT.

The chain recombines TRBV6-2 or TRBV6-3 with TRBJ2-7, with TRBD1 matching 7 bases. Germline V gene lookup returns CDR1 MNHEY and CDR2 SVGEGT. The CDR3 consists of 14 residues. The ends lost 6 bases at V and 3 bases at J; junction bases unmatched: 8. The CDR3 coding sequence is TGTGCCAGCAGCCCTGGACAGGTCCTCTACGAGCAGTACTTC. This codes for CASSPGQVLYEQYF.

Only a few counts were recorded for this clonotype. CDR3 DNA sequence: TGTGCCAGCAGCCACACCAATCAGCCCCAGCATTTT. This codes for CASSHTNQPQHF. J is TRBJ1-5 and V is TRBV7-2; D remains ambiguous. Germline values: CDR1 SGHTA, CDR2 FQGNSA. The CDR3 runs to 12 residues. V lost 5 bases, J lost 3 bases, and 5 bases lay in between.

The V call is TRBV30, the J call TRBJ1-5; weak D call: TRBD1 (6 bases). The germline CDR1 and CDR2 sequences are GTSNPN and SVGIG (reference sequence). The length of the CDR3 is 13 residues. The V end lost 2 bases, the J end lost 7 bases, and 12 bases lay between the germline ends. This CDR3 reads CAWSLGAGQPQHF. CDR3 nucleotides: TGTGCCTGGAGTTTGGGGGCAGGGCAGCCCCAGCATTTT.

V is TRBV20-1 and J is TRBJ1-2, with 9 positions matching TRBD1. The junction had 2 bases not matched to a gene; V was cut back by 5 bases and J by 7 bases. CDR1 and CDR2 (germline): DFQATT, SNEGSKA (reference sequence). This CDR3 comprises 11 residues. The DNA of the CDR3 is TGCAGTGCTGGGGGACAGGGTGGCTACACCTTC. Translating it yields CSAGGQGGYTF.

This clonotype was observed once. Written as DNA, the CDR3 is TGTGCCAGCAGTTTAGCGGGGCACACTGAAGCTTTCTTT. Its protein product is CASSLAGHTEAFF. The rearrangement uses TRBV12-3 or TRBV12-4 and TRBJ1-1, with TRBD1 as a possible D gene (5 bases). Trimming shortened V by 0 bases and J by 3 bases, and 5 bases separated the two germline ends. There are 13 residues in the CDR3.

The J gene is TRBJ1-1, the V gene TRBV7-2; 8 bases agree with TRBD1. Germline lookup yields CDR1 SGHTA and CDR2 FQGNSA. CDR3 length: 14 residues. The trim removed 3 bases at V and 5 bases at J, leaving 5 bases unmatched. The CDR3 spells CASSFDRGGTEAFF. The DNA of the CDR3 is TGTGCCAGCAGCTTTGACAGGGGTGGTACTGAAGCTTTCTTT. The variable domain in full, with the rest retrieved from reference TRBV7-2 and TRBJ1-1, is GAGVSQSPSNKVTEKGKDVELRCDPISGHTALYWYRQSLGQGLEFLIYFQGNSAPDKSGLPSDRFSAERTGGSVSTLTIQRTQQEDSAVYLCASSFDRGGTEAFFGQGTRLTVV.

The chain couples TRBV25-1 to TRBJ2-4, with 14 nucleotides matching TRBD2. The germline gives CDR1 MGHDK, CDR2 SYGVNS. This CDR3 has 16 residues. J lost 6 bases, V lost 2 bases, and 3 bases had no gene match. CDR3 in amino acids: CASSEGTSGRGNIQYF. The CDR3, as DNA: TGTGCCAGCAGTGAAGGGACTAGCGGGAGAGGAAACATTCAGTACTTC.

The chain uses TRBV20-1 and TRBJ1-1; D unclear. Trimming removed 4 bases from V and 11 bases from J, with 14 bases in between. The CDR3 contains 11 residues. From germline, CDR1 is DFQATT and CDR2 SNEGSKA (reference sequence). The DNA for the CDR3 is TGCAGTGCTACCGCCGGTCCTGGGGCTTTCTTT. This translates into CSATAGPGAFF.

The CDR3 loop is CASSLSRGTQYF. DNA for the CDR3: TGTGCCAGCAGTTTGTCGCGGGGGACCCAGTACTTC. The rearrangement joins TRBV28 to TRBJ2-5, with a possible D match to TRBD2 (6 bases). Trimming stripped 3 bases from V and 7 bases from J, with 9 bases between. Germline-derived CDR1 and CDR2 are MDHEN and SYDVKM. The CDR3 runs to 12 residues.

This chain links TRBV7-2 with TRBJ2-2, with TRBD2 as a possible D gene (5 bases). The CDR3 totals 14 residues. Germline CDR1 SGHTA, CDR2 FQGNSA. The V and J ends lost 1 base and 7 bases respectively, with 10 bases between them. In DNA, the CDR3 is TGTGCCAGCAGCTTAGGGGGAAGCGGCGGGGAGCTGTTTTTT. This codes for CASSLGGSGGELFF.

This chain joins TRBV7-3 and TRBJ2-3; D may be TRBD2 (5 bases). From germline, CDR1 is SGHTA and CDR2 FQGTGA. CDR3 size: 14 residues. The V and J ends lost 3 bases and 6 bases respectively, with 13 bases between them. CDR3 region: CASSFIGEQDTQYF. The CDR3 bases are TGTGCCAGCAGCTTCATCGGGGAACAGGATACGCAGTATTTT.